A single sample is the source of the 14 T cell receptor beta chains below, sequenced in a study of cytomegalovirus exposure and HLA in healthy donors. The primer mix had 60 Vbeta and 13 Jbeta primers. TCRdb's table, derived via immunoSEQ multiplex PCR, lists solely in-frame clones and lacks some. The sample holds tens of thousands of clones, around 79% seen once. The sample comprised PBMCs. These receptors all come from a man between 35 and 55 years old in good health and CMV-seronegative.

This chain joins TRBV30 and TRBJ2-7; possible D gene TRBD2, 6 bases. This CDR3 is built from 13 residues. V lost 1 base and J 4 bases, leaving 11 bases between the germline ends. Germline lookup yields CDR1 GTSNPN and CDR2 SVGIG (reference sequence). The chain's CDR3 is CAWSASRGYEQYF. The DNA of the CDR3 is TGTGCCTGGAGTGCCAGTCGGGGGTACGAGCAGTACTTC.

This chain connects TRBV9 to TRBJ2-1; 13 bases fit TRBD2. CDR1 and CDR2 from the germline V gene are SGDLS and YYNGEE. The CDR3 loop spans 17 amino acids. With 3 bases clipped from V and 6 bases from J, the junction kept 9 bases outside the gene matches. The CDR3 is CASSANPGTSGTNEQFF. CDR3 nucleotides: TGTGCCAGCAGCGCAAACCCCGGGACTAGCGGGACCAATGAGCAGTTCTTC.

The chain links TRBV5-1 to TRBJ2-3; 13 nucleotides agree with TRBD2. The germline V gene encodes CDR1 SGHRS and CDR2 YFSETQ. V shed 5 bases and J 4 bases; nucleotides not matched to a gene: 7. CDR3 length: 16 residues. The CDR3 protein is CASSTPGLAGPDTQYF. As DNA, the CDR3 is TGCGCCAGCAGTACTCCGGGACTAGCGGGACCAGATACGCAGTATTTT.

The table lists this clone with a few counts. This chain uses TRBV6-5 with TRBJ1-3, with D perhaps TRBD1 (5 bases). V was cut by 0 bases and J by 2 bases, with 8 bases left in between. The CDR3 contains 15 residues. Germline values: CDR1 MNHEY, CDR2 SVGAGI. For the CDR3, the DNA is TGTGCCAGCAGTTACTCAAAGGGGCCTGGAAACACCATATATTTT. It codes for CASSYSKGPGNTIYF.

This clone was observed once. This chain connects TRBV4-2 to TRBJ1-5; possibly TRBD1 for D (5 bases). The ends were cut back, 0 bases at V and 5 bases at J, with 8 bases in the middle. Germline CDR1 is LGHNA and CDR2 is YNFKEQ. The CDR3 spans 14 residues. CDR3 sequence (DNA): TGTGCCAGCAGCCAAGATAAGGGGTATCAGCCCCAGCATTTT. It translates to CASSQDKGYQPQHF.

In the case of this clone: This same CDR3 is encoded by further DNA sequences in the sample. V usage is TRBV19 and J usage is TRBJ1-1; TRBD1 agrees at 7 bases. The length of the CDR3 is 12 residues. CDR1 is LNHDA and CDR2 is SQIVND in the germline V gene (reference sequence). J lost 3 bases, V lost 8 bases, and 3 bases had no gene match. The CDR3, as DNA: TGTGCCAGTCGAGACAGGGACACTGAAGCTTTCTTT. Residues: CASRDRDTEAFF.

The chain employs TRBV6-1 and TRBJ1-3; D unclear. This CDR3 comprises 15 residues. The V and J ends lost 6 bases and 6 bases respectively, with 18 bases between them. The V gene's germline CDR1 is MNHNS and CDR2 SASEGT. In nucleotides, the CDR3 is TGTGCCAGCAGGTCGTTACGGGGTTTCACAAACACCATATATTTT. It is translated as CASRSLRGFTNTIYF.

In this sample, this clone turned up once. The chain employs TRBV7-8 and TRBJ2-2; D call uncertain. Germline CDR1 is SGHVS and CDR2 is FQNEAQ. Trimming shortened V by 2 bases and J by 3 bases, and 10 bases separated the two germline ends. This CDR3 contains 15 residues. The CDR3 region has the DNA TGTGCCAGCAGCTTAAGCCACTCGGACACCGGGGAGCTGTTTTTT. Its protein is CASSLSHSDTGELFF.

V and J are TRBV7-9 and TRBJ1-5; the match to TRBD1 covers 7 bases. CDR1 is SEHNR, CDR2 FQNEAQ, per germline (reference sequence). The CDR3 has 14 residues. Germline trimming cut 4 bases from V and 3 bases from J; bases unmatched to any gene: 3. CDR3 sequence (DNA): TGTGCCAGCAGCTATACAGGGGTCAATCAGCCCCAGCATTTT. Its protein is CASSYTGVNQPQHF.

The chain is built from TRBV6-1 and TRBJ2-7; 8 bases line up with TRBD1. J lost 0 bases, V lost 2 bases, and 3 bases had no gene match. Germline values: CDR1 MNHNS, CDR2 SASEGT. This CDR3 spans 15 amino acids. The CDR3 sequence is CASSESTGGSYEQYF. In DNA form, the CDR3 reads TGTGCCAGCAGTGAATCTACAGGGGGCTCCTACGAGCAGTACTTC.

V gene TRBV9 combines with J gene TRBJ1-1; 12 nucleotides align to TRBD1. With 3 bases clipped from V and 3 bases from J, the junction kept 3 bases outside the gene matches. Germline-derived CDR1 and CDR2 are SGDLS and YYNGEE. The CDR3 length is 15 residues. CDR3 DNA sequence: TGTGCCAGCAGCGCCGGGACAGGGGGCGACACTGAAGCTTTCTTT. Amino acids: CASSAGTGGDTEAFF.

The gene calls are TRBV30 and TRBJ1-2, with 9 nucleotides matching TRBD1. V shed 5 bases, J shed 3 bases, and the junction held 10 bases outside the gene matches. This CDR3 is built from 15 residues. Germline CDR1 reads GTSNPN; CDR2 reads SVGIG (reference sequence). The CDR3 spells CAWLRDRVFHYGYTF. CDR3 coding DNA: TGTGCCTGGCTCCGGGACAGGGTCTTTCACTATGGCTACACCTTC.

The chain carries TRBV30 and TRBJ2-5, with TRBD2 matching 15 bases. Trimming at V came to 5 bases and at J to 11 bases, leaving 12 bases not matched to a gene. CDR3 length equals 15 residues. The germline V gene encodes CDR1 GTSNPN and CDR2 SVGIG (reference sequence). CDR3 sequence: CAWGNLGLAGGAQYF. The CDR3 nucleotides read TGTGCCTGGGGAAACCTGGGACTAGCGGGAGGTGCGCAGTACTTC.

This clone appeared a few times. The CDR3 sequence is CASSSLQGREVNYGYTF. The CDR3 nucleotides read TGTGCCAGCAGCTCCCTTCAGGGCAGGGAGGTAAACTATGGCTACACCTTC. The J gene is TRBJ1-2, the V gene TRBV11-2, with D perhaps TRBD1 (5 bases). Germline CDR1 and CDR2: SGHAT and FQNNGV. The CDR3 runs 17 residues. V lost 4 bases, J lost 2 bases, and 20 bases lay in between. The whole variable domain, filled in from reference TRBV11-2 and TRBJ1-2, reads EAGVAQSPRYKIIEKRQSVAFWCNPISGHATLYWYQQILGQGPKLLIQFQNNGVVDDSQLPKDRFSAERLKGVDSTLKIQPAKLEDSAVYLCASSSLQGREVNYGYTFGSGTRLTVV.